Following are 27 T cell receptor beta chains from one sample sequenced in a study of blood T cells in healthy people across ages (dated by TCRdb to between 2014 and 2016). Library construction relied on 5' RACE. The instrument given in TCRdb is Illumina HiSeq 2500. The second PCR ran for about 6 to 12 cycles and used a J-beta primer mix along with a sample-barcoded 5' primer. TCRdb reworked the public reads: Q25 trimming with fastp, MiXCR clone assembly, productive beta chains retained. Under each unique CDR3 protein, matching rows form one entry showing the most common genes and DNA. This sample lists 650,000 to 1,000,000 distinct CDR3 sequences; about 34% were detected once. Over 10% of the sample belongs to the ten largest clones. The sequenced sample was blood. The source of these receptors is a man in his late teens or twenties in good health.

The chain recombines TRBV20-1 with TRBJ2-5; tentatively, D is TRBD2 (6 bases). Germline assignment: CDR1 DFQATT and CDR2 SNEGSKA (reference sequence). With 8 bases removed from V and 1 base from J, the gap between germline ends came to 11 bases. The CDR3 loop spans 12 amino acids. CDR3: CSFWGVQETQYF. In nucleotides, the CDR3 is TGCAGTTTCTGGGGGGTCCAAGAGACCCAGTACTTC.

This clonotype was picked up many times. The CDR3, as DNA: TGTGCCAGCAGCTTAGTTTTGGGGGAAGAGACCCAGTACTTC. Protein: CASSLVLGEETQYF. The chain links TRBV7-2 to TRBJ2-5; the D gene could be TRBD1 or TRBD2 (5 bases each). The CDR3 totals 14 residues. CDR1 is SGHTA, CDR2 FQGNSA, per germline. The V end was cut by 1 base, the J end by 3 bases, with 9 bases between.

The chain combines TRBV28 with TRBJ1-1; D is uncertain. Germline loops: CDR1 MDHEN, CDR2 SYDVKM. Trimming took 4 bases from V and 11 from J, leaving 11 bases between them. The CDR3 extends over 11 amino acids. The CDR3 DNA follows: TGTGCCAGCAGTTGGACCCTTGGGGCTTTCTTT. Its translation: CASSWTLGAFF.

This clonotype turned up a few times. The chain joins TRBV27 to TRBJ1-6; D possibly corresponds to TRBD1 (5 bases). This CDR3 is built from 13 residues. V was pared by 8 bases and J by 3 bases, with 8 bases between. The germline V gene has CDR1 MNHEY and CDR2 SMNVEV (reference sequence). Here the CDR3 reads CASAGLYNSPLHF. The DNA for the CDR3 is TGTGCCAGCGCAGGGCTCTATAATTCACCCCTCCACTTT.

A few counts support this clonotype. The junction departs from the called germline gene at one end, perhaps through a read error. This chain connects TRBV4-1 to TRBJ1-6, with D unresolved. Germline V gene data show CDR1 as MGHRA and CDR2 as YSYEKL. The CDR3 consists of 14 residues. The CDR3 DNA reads TGCGCCAGCAGCCATGGGATAGAGGGTTCACCCCCCCACTTT. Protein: CASSHGIEGSPPHF.

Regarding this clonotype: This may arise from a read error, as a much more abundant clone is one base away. CDR3 loop: CVISDIQGTETQYF. CDR3 sequence (DNA): TGTGTCATCAGTGACATACAGGGTACCGAGACCCAGTACTTC. The chain is built from TRBV10-3 and TRBJ2-7, with D perhaps TRBD1 (6 bases). The J call may be wrong; the DNA end is better matched by TRBJ2-5. Germline V gene lookup returns CDR1 ENHRY and CDR2 SYGVKD. CDR3 length equals 14 residues.

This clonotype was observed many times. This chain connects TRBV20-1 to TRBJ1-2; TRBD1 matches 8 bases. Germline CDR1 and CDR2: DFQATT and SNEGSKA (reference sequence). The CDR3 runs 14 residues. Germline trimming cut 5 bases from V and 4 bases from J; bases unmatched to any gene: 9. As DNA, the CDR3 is TGCAGTGCTGAACCGACAGGGGATGTCTATGGCTACACCTTC. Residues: CSAEPTGDVYGYTF.

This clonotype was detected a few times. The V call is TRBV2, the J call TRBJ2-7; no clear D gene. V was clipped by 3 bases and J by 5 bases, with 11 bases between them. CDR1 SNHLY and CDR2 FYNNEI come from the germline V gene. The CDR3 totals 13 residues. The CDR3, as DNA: TGTGCCAGCAGTGACATGACACACGACGAGCAGTACTTC. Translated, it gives CASSDMTHDEQYF.

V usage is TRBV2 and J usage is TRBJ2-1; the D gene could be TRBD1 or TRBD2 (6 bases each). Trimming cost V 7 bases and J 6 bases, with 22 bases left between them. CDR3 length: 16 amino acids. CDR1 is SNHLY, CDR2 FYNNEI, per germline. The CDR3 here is CASTERGASVSNEQFF. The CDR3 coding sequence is TGTGCCAGCACCGAAAGGGGGGCATCGGTCAGCAATGAGCAGTTCTTC.

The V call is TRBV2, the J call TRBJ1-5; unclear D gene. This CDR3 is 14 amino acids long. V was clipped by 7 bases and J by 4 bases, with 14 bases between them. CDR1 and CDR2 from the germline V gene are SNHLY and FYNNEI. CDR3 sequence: CASKDGISNQPQHF. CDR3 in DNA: TGTGCCAGCAAGGATGGAATTTCTAATCAGCCCCAGCATTTT.

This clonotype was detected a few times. The CDR3 nucleotides read TGTGCCAGCAGGGACACTGAAGCTTTCTTT. This gives the protein CASRDTEAFF. The rearrangement uses TRBV6-6 and TRBJ1-1, with unresolved D. CDR1 and CDR2 from the germline V gene are MNHNY and SVGAGI (reference sequence). This CDR3 region has 10 residues. V was pared by 6 bases and J by 3 bases, with 2 bases between.

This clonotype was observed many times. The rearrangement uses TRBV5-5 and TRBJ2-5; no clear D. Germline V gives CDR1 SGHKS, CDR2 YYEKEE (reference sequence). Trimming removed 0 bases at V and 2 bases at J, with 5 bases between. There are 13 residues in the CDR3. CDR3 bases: TGTGCCAGCAGCTTGGTGGAACAAGAGACCCAGTACTTC. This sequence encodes CASSLVEQETQYF.

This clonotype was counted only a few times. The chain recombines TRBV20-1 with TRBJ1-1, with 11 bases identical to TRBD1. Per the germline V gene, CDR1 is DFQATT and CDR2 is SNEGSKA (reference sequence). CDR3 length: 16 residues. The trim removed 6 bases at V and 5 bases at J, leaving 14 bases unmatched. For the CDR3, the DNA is TGCAGTGCCCCAATTCCGGGACAGGGGGGTGAGACTGAAGCTTTCTTT. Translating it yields CSAPIPGQGGETEAFF.

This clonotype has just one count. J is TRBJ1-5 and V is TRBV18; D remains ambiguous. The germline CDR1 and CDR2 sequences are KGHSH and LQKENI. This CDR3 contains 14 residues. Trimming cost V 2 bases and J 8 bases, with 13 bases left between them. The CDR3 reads CASSPGNGNKPQHF. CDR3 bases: TGTGCCAGCTCACCAGGGAACGGGAATAAGCCCCAGCATTTT. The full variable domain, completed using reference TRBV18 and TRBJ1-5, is NAGVMQNPRHLVRRRGQEARLRCSPMKGHSHVYWYRQLPEEGLKFMVYLQKENIIDESGMPKERFSAEFPKEGPSILRIQQVVRGDSAAYFCASSPGNGNKPQHFGDGTRLSIL.

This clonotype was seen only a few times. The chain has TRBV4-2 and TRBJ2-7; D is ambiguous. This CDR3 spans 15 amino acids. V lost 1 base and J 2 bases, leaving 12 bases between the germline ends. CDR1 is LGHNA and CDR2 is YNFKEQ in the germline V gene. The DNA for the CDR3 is TGTGCCAGCAGCCAAGGCCTGACTCCGACCTACGAGCAGTACTTC. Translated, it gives CASSQGLTPTYEQYF.

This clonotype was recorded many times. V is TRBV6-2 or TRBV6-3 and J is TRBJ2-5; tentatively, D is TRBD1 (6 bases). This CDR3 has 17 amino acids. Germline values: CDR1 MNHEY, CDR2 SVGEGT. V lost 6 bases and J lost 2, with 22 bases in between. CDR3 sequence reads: CASSHLGDIQRQETQYF. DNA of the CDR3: TGTGCCAGCAGCCACTTGGGGGACATCCAACGGCAAGAGACCCAGTACTTC.

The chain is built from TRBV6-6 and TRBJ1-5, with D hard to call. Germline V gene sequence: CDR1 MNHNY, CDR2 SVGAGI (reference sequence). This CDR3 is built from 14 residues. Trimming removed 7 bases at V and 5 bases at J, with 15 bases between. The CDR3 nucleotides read TGTGCCAGCACCCGAAGGGAGGTTGATCAGCCCCAGCATTTT. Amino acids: CASTRREVDQPQHF.

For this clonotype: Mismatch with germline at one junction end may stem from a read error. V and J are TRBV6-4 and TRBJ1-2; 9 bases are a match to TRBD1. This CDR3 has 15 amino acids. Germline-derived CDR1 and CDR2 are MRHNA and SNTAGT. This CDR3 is CAGSATGGPNYGYTF. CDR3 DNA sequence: TGTGCCGGCAGTGCCACAGGGGGCCCCAACTATGGCTACACCTTC.

The DNA of the CDR3 is TGTGCCAGCATCGGGTCTAACCCTGAAGCTTTCTTT. Its protein is CASIGSNPEAFF. V gene TRBV2 combines with J gene TRBJ1-1, with D uncertain. Per the germline V gene, CDR1 is SNHLY and CDR2 is FYNNEI. CDR3 length equals 12 residues. Trimming removed 7 bases at V and 6 bases at J, with 12 bases between.

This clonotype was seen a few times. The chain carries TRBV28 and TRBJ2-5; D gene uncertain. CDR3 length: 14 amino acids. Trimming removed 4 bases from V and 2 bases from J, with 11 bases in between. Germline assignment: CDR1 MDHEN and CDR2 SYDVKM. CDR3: CASSSPDIQETQYF. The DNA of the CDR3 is TGTGCCAGCAGTTCCCCAGACATACAAGAGACCCAGTACTTC.

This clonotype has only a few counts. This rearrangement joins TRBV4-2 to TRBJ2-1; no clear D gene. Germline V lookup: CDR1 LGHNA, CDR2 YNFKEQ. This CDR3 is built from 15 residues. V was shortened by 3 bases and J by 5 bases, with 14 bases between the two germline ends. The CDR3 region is CASSQGSDQDNEQFF. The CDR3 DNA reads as TGTGCCAGCAGCCAGGGATCCGACCAGGACAATGAGCAGTTCTTC.

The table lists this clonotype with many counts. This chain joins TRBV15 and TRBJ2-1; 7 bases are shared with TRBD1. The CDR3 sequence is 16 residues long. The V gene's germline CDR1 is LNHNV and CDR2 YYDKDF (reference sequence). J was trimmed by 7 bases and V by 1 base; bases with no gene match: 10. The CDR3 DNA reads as TGTGCCACCAGCAGAGGAACAGGGGACCTTTCGAATGAGCAGTTCTTC. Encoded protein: CATSRGTGDLSNEQFF.

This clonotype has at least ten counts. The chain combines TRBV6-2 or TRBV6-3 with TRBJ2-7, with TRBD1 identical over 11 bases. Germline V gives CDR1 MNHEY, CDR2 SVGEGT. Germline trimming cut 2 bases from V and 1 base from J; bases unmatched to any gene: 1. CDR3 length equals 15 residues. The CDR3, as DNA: TGTGCCAGCAGTTACGGGGACAGGGGGTCCTACGAGCAGTACTTC. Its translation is CASSYGDRGSYEQYF.

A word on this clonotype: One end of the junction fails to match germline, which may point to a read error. The CDR3 DNA sequence: TGTGCCAGCAGTTTCTTTAGCGGGGATGGGGTCAATGAGGAGTTCTTC. Encoded protein: CASSFFSGDGVNEEFF. This rearrangement joins TRBV12-3 or TRBV12-4 to TRBJ2-1, with 8 bases aligning to TRBD2. The CDR3 is made up of 16 amino acids.

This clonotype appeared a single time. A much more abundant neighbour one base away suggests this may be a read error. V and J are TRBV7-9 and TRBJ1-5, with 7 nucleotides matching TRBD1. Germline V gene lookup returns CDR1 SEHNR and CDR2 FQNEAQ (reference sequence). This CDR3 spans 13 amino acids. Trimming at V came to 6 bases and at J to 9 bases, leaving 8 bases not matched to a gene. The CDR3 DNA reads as TGTGCCAGCAGTATAGACAGGGATCGGCCCCAGCATTTT. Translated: CASSIDRDRPQHF.

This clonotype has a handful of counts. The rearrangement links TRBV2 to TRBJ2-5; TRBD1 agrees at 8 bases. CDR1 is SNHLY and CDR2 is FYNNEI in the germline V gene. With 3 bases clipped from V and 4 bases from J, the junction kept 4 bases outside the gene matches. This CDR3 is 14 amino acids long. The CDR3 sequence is CASSESGGAETQYF. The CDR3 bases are TGTGCCAGCAGTGAGTCAGGGGGCGCAGAGACCCAGTACTTC.

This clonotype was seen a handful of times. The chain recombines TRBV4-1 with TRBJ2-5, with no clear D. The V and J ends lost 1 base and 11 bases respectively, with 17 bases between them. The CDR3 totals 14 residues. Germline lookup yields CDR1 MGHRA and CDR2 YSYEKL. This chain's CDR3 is CASSQAPPIYEQYF. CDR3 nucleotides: TGCGCCAGCAGCCAAGCTCCCCCTATCTATGAGCAGTACTTC.